One and the same sample provided the 8 T cell receptor beta chains below, sequenced in a study of T-cell reconstitution after alpha-beta-depleted transplantation in children (dated by TCRdb to the mid-2010s). Library generation was performed with PCR. Data came from an Illumina HiSeq 2500. Molecular barcoding was employed in the preparation of TCR libraries, with unique molecular identifiers being used to normalize TCRbeta repertoire quantification. TCRdb itself trimmed the public reads at Q25 with fastp, ran MiXCR and retained productive beta chains. Entries are consolidated by CDR3 protein sequence, retaining the most common genes and DNA. The sample profile shows some 500,000 distinct CDR3 sequences; approximately 32% of them were found once. Less than 2.5% of the sample rests with the top ten. The material was PBMCs from the stem cell graft donor, obtained from the stem cell graft. The receptors stem from a human donor who donated a stem cell graft to a child with aplastic anemia.

This rearrangement joins TRBV12-3 or TRBV12-4 to TRBJ1-4, with 10 bases lining up with TRBD1. V gave up 6 bases and J gave up 3 bases; unmatched junction bases: 4. CDR3 size: 15 residues. The CDR3 DNA reads TGTGCCAGCAGGGGGACAGGGGCGGCTAATGAAAAACTGTTTTTT. Translation: CASRGTGAANEKLFF.

V and J are TRBV29-1 and TRBJ2-7, with D perhaps matching TRBD2 (5 bases). V lost 3 bases and J 0 bases, leaving 12 bases between the germline ends. The CDR3 totals 14 residues. Germline V gene sequence: CDR1 SQVTM, CDR2 ANQGSEA. CDR3 bases: TGCAGCGTTGAGAGGTTGGGGAGCTCCTACGAGCAGTACTTC. Its translation is CSVERLGSSYEQYF.

The chain uses TRBV4-3 and TRBJ2-4; perhaps TRBD2 as D (6 bases). Germline V gene sequence: CDR1 LGHNA, CDR2 YSLEER. The CDR3 runs 16 residues. Trimming pared 0 bases from V and 9 bases from J, leaving 18 bases between. This CDR3 reads CASSQDGVDYLGIQYF. The CDR3 DNA reads as TGCGCCAGCAGCCAAGATGGGGTGGACTATCTAGGCATTCAGTACTTC.

This clonotype occurred a few times. The V call is TRBV20-1, the J call TRBJ2-1, with D hard to call. Germline V gene sequence: CDR1 DFQATT, CDR2 SNEGSKA (reference sequence). V lost 4 bases and J lost 0, with 7 bases in between. The CDR3 is made up of 13 amino acids. CDR3 DNA: TGCAGTGCTATCAAAAGCTCCTACAATGAGCAGTTCTTC. This codes for CSAIKSSYNEQFF.

Here the CDR3 reads CASSYSETDTFWGTEAFF. CDR3 DNA sequence: TGTGCCAGCAGTTACTCAGAGACAGATACTTTTTGGGGCACTGAAGCTTTCTTT. The V call is TRBV6-2 or TRBV6-3, the J call TRBJ1-1, with a weak D call TRBD1 (5 bases). This CDR3 has 18 amino acids. V shed 0 bases and J shed 4 bases, with 21 bases lying between them. Germline V gives CDR1 MNHEY, CDR2 SVGEGT.

V gene TRBV15 combines with J gene TRBJ2-7, with 10 bases aligning to TRBD2. CDR1 is LNHNV, CDR2 YYDKDF, per germline (reference sequence). This CDR3 contains 16 residues. Trimming cost V 1 base and J 8 bases; bases outside gene matches: 11. The CDR3 DNA follows: TGTGCCACCAGCAGAGCGCACCTAGCGGGAGAGGACAAGCAGTACTTC. The encoded protein is CATSRAHLAGEDKQYF. The variable domain in full, with the rest retrieved from reference TRBV15 and TRBJ2-7, is DAMVIQNPRYQVTQFGKPVTLSCSQTLNHNVMYWYQQKSSQAPKLLFHYYDKDFNNEADTPDNFQSRRPNTSFCFLDIRSPGLGDTAMYLCATSRAHLAGEDKQYFGPGTRLTVT.

This clonotype was counted between two and nine times. The rearrangement uses TRBV9 and TRBJ2-1, with D perhaps given as TRBD1 or TRBD2 (6 bases each). V lost 3 bases, J lost 0 bases, and 16 bases lay in between. CDR3 length equals 17 residues. Per germline, CDR1 SGDLS and CDR2 YYNGEE. CDR3 nucleotide sequence: TGTGCCAGCAGCGCAAGGGGGGAGCACTACTCCTACAATGAGCAGTTCTTC. It encodes CASSARGEHYSYNEQFF.

The chain links TRBV28 to TRBJ1-2; tentatively, D is TRBD1 (5 bases). The CDR3 contains 15 residues. Looked up from germline, CDR1 is MDHEN and CDR2 is SYDVKM. The V gene lost 5 bases and the J gene lost 4 bases, with 17 bases spanning the gap. This CDR3 is CASSASGQGGYGYTF. In DNA, the CDR3 is TGTGCCAGCAGTGCCTCGGGGCAGGGAGGCTATGGCTACACCTTC.